The next 14 T cell receptor beta chains were all read from a single sample in a study of human T cells and chemical hapten exposure. TCRdb re-derived calls from the RACE reads in MiXCR, one entry per CDR3 protein. The table has roughly 90,000 distinct CDR3 sequences, about a tenth seen once. Time point reported: patch test 3, about 24 weeks after DPC sensitization. Treatment in this sample: therapeutic diphenylcyclopropenone sensitization with weekly scalp DPC. Sequencing used whole blood, obtained in connection with sensitization to the hapten diphenylcyclopropenone (DPC). The receptor set was obtained from a woman in her 30s with alopecia areata. Some clones in this sample may be carry-over from other donors' samples.

This clonotype was seen more than once but under ten times. J is TRBJ2-4 and V is TRBV5-6, with TRBD1 identical over 8 bases. The CDR3 consists of 15 residues. V trimming: 0 bases; J trimming: 3 bases; junction bases outside the gene matches: 2. The germline gives CDR1 SGHDT, CDR2 YYEEEE. The CDR3 coding sequence is TGTGCCAGCAGCTTGGTGGGACAGGTCAAAAACATTCAGTACTTC. Translated, it gives CASSLVGQVKNIQYF.

The gene calls are TRBV6-2 or TRBV6-3 and TRBJ2-2; D is perhaps TRBD1 (5 bases). Germline lookup yields CDR1 MNHEY and CDR2 SVGEGT. The V gene lost 6 bases and the J gene lost 2 bases, with 13 bases spanning the gap. There are 15 residues in the CDR3. DNA of the CDR3: TGTGCCAGCAGAACGACAGCAATTAACACCGGGGAGCTGTTTTTT. This codes for CASRTTAINTGELFF.

This clonotype was observed many times. The chain couples TRBV2 to TRBJ1-1; D not resolved. Germline V CDR1 and CDR2: SNHLY, FYNNEI. CDR3 length equals 14 residues. Between the trimmed V and J ends, which lost 3 bases and 1 base, there was a span of 9 bases. CDR3 sequence reads: CASSERLQNTEAFF. The CDR3 bases are TGTGCCAGCAGTGAGCGTTTACAGAACACTGAAGCTTTCTTT.

This clonotype was seen repeatedly, ten times or more. This sequence joins TRBV7-2 and TRBJ1-2; TRBD1 matches at 12 bases. The CDR3 runs to 18 residues. Germline V gene data show CDR1 as SGHTA and CDR2 as FQGNSA. V dropped 0 bases and J dropped 0; count of bases not matched to a gene: 5. Written as DNA, the CDR3 is TGTGCCAGCAGCTTAGCCCCCGGGACAGGGGGCTCTAACTATGGCTACACCTTC. This encodes CASSLAPGTGGSNYGYTF.

This clonotype was observed at least ten times. The chain employs TRBV18 and TRBJ2-1; perhaps TRBD1 as D (6 bases). Germline V CDR1 and CDR2: KGHSH, LQKENI. The length of the CDR3 is 18 residues. Between the trimmed V and J ends, which lost 6 bases and 7 bases, there was a span of 28 bases. CDR3 nucleotide sequence: TGTGCCAGCTCCCGAGTAATACTACGGGACACCCTTCGGAATGAGCAGTTCTTC. Its translation is CASSRVILRDTLRNEQFF.

This clonotype was detected many times. This chain uses TRBV29-1 with TRBJ2-4; D uncertain. Germline CDR1 is SQVTM and CDR2 is ANQGSEA. The CDR3 covers 14 residues. The ends were cut back, 6 bases at V and 3 bases at J, with 15 bases in the middle. CDR3 sequence reads: CSVLGHKGKNIQYF. The CDR3 DNA reads TGCAGCGTCTTAGGCCATAAGGGCAAAAACATTCAGTACTTC.

This clonotype appeared many times. The rearrangement links TRBV6-2 or TRBV6-3 to TRBJ1-2, with D unresolved. Germline V gene lookup returns CDR1 MNHEY and CDR2 SVGEGT. V shed 8 bases and J shed 3 bases, with 19 bases lying between them. The CDR3 totals 15 residues. The CDR3 protein is CASDSAAVRYYGYTF. The CDR3 DNA sequence: TGTGCCAGCGACTCCGCGGCTGTACGTTACTATGGCTACACCTTC.

In this sample, this clonotype turned up many times. The gene calls are TRBV24-1 and TRBJ2-7; the match to TRBD2 covers 7 bases. Trimming removed 8 bases from V and 3 bases from J; junction bases left unmatched: 15. From germline, CDR1 is KGHDR and CDR2 SFDVKD. The CDR3 contains 16 residues. CDR3: CATTLLASGVNYEQYV. CDR3 bases: TGTGCCACCACCCTACTAGCGAGCGGGGTAAACTACGAGCAGTACGTC.

In this sample, this clonotype turned up many times. The gene calls are TRBV28 and TRBJ2-1; perhaps TRBD2 as D (5 bases). The germline CDR1 and CDR2 sequences are MDHEN and SYDVKM. This CDR3 is built from 15 residues. Trimming removed 3 bases from V and 7 bases from J, with 16 bases in between. The CDR3 region is CASSFGGSDVNEQFF. The CDR3 region has the DNA TGTGCCAGCAGTTTTGGCGGGTCTGATGTGAATGAGCAGTTCTTC.

This clonotype was observed many times. The V gene is TRBV9, the J gene TRBJ1-2; the D gene is possibly TRBD1 (5 bases). V was clipped by 7 bases and J by 6 bases, with 19 bases between them. Germline CDR1 SGDLS, CDR2 YYNGEE. This CDR3 is 14 amino acids long. CDR3 sequence: CASSRAREQNGYTF. For the CDR3, the DNA is TGTGCCAGCTCCCGAGCCAGGGAGCAAAATGGCTACACCTTC.

In its sample, this clonotype was seen a few times. The chain combines TRBV28 with TRBJ1-1, with D hard to call. The CDR3 has 14 amino acids. The V gene's germline CDR1 is MDHEN and CDR2 SYDVKM. V was cut by 5 bases and J by 0 bases, with 10 bases left in between. CDR3 protein: CASSARSLNTEAFF. In DNA form, the CDR3 reads TGTGCCAGCAGTGCTCGCAGCCTGAACACTGAAGCTTTCTTT.

The genes are TRBV20-1 and TRBJ2-1; the match to TRBD2 covers 8 bases. The CDR3 consists of 15 residues. Per the germline V gene, CDR1 is DFQATT and CDR2 is SNEGSKA (reference sequence). With V trimmed by 6 bases and J by 5 bases, 12 bases remained unmatched. In DNA form, the CDR3 reads TGCAGTGCCCCTTTAGCGGGAAGCTGGAACAATGAGCAGTTCTTC. It encodes CSAPLAGSWNNEQFF.

This clonotype has ten or more counts. This chain links TRBV10-2 with TRBJ2-3; D gene uncertain. Looked up from germline, CDR1 is WSHSY and CDR2 is SAAADI. The CDR3 is made up of 14 amino acids. The V gene lost 7 bases and the J gene lost 2 bases, with 13 bases spanning the gap. CDR3 protein: CASNPAADTDTQYF. CDR3 coding DNA: TGCGCCAGCAACCCAGCCGCCGACACAGATACGCAGTATTTT.

Many counts were recorded for this clonotype. The chain has TRBV5-1 and TRBJ2-5; no clear D gene. CDR3 length: 16 amino acids. Trimming took 0 bases from V and 2 from J, leaving 14 bases between them. From germline, CDR1 is SGHRS and CDR2 YFSETQ. CDR3 in DNA: TGCGCCAGCAGCTTGGATTTAGCACCGCCACAAGAGACCCAGTACTTC. Encoded protein: CASSLDLAPPQETQYF.